The 5 T cell receptor beta chains given below trace back to one sample, sequenced in a study of blood T cell repertoires in COVID-19. Measured with immunoSEQ multiplex PCR; TCRdb has only the in-frame clones, and not every one. The data contain more than 200,000 clones, 80% to 90% of them singletons. The specimen sequenced was peripheral blood. These TCRs come from a woman aged 35 to 49 who had recovered from COVID-19.

V usage is TRBV27 and J usage is TRBJ1-5; 9 bases agree with TRBD1. In germline, CDR1 is MNHEY, CDR2 SMNVEV (reference sequence). V shed 4 bases and J 5 bases; nucleotides not matched to a gene: 6. CDR3 length: 15 residues. The CDR3 is CASSSTGQGYQPQHF. CDR3 nucleotides: TGTGCCAGCAGTTCCACGGGACAGGGCTATCAGCCCCAGCATTTT.

Written as DNA, the CDR3 is TGTGCCAGCAGCTCCCTTCGAGGGGACAGGGTCAATCGTGGCTACACCTTC. Amino acid sequence: CASSSLRGDRVNRGYTF. The chain uses TRBV11-2 and TRBJ1-2, with 9 bases that match TRBD1. V lost 4 bases and J lost 7; bases outside the gene matches: 16. Germline V gives CDR1 SGHAT, CDR2 FQNNGV. This CDR3 has 17 amino acids.

The V and J genes are TRBV7-2 and TRBJ1-1; 7 nucleotides agree with TRBD1. V trimming: 5 bases; J trimming: 4 bases; junction bases outside the gene matches: 4. This CDR3 is built from 13 residues. The germline gives CDR1 SGHTA, CDR2 FQGNSA. The CDR3 sequence is CASSLRQGTEAFF. CDR3 DNA sequence: TGTGCCAGCAGCCTAAGACAGGGCACTGAAGCTTTCTTT. The full variable domain, in which reference TRBV7-2 and TRBJ1-1 provide the parts outside the CDR3, is GAGVSQSPSNKVTEKGKDVELRCDPISGHTALYWYRQSLGQGLEFLIYFQGNSAPDKSGLPSDRFSAERTGGSVSTLTIQRTQQEDSAVYLCASSLRQGTEAFFGQGTRLTVV.

V usage is TRBV5-1 and J usage is TRBJ1-1, with TRBD1 matching 8 bases. Germline assignment: CDR1 SGHRS and CDR2 YFSETQ. This CDR3 has 15 amino acids. The J segment lost 1 base and the V segment lost 6 bases, leaving 8 bases of the junction unmatched. In DNA, the CDR3 is TGCGCCAGCACCCCAGGGGGCTTGGGGAACACTGAAGCTTTCTTT. Encoded protein: CASTPGGLGNTEAFF.

V is TRBV7-9 and J is TRBJ1-1, with D possibly TRBD1 on 5 matching bases. V dropped 1 base and J dropped 3 bases, with 12 bases sitting between them. The V gene's germline CDR1 is SEHNR and CDR2 FQNEAQ (reference sequence). The CDR3 spans 15 residues. In DNA form, the CDR3 reads TGTGCCAGCAGCTTAGGCGGGCCGGGGGACACTGAAGCTTTCTTT. Protein: CASSLGGPGDTEAFF.